What follows is one T cell receptor beta chain and its context. As yet, its antigen is unknown. MiXCR, applied by TCRdb to the 5' RACE reads, yields one record per CDR3 protein. The table records approximately 410,000 distinct CDR3 sequences, about 22% of them present only once. The germline gives CDR1 KGHSH, CDR2 LQKENI. Trimming cost V 3 bases and J 6 bases, with 18 bases left between them. There are 15 residues in the CDR3. These data are taken from a study of T-cell memory formation after mild COVID-19. Study-wide results and limits: The main location of contracting CD4+ clones was CM and EM, and that of contracting CD8+ clones was EMRA. CD4/CD8 balance characterized clones contracting day 15 to 85, and CD4+ skew characterized later expanders.

This TCR came from an adult woman who had mild COVID-19 (a few samples of this study predate the infection). Cell type and time point are not known. Sequenced input: PBMCs or a T cell subset sorted from them (not recorded which). The genes are TRBV18 and TRBJ2-7; D perhaps matches TRBD1 (6 bases). CDR3 DNA: TGTGCCAGCTCACCCGATGGGACAAGTCGGCCCGAGCAGTACTTC. This gives the protein CASSPDGTSRPEQYF.